These 22 T cell receptor beta chains originate from one sample sequenced in a study of cytomegalovirus exposure and HLA in healthy donors. Primers included in the PCR were 60 Vbeta and 13 Jbeta primers. Method: immunoSEQ multiplex PCR; TCRdb's copy keeps in-frame clones and lacks some. The sample includes under 150,000 clones, around 10% of them seen just once. Source material: PBMCs. These receptors were taken from a male donor in good health and CMV-seronegative.

V gene TRBV6-1 combines with J gene TRBJ1-1; 11 bases line up with TRBD1. This CDR3 is 14 amino acids long. The ends lost 6 bases at V and 5 bases at J; junction bases unmatched: 5. Germline-derived CDR1 and CDR2 are MNHNS and SASEGT. In DNA, the CDR3 is TGTGCCAGCAGGGGGGACAGGGGGACAACTGAAGCTTTCTTT. Protein: CASRGDRGTTEAFF.

This clone was observed a handful of times. This rearrangement joins TRBV19 to TRBJ1-1; D is unresolved. With 6 bases removed from V and 4 bases from J, the gap between germline ends came to 12 bases. This CDR3 comprises 13 residues. CDR1 and CDR2 (germline): LNHDA, SQIVND (reference sequence). The CDR3 DNA reads TGTGCCAGTAGCCTCCCGCGGGGCACTGAAGCTTTCTTT. Translation: CASSLPRGTEAFF.

V and J are TRBV7-9 and TRBJ1-1; a possible D gene is TRBD1 (6 bases). With 3 bases removed from V and 6 bases from J, the gap between germline ends came to 11 bases. Germline V gene data show CDR1 as SEHNR and CDR2 as FQNEAQ (reference sequence). CDR3 length: 13 residues. DNA of the CDR3: TGTGCCAGCAGCTTGATGGACAGCTCTGAAGCTTTCTTT. As protein: CASSLMDSSEAFF.

This clone was counted only a few times. This chain links TRBV6-5 with TRBJ2-7, with TRBD1 matching 10 bases. The germline CDR1 and CDR2 sequences are MNHEY and SVGAGI. CDR3 length equals 14 residues. J gave up 4 bases and V 4 bases, and 4 bases lay outside the gene matches. The CDR3 nucleotides read TGTGCCAGCAGTTCCGGGACAGGGGTTTACGAGCAGTACTTC. It specifies CASSSGTGVYEQYF.

This clone turned up a few times. The chain uses TRBV27 and TRBJ2-7; possibly TRBD1 for D (6 bases). Germline V CDR1 and CDR2: MNHEY, SMNVEV (reference sequence). With 8 bases removed from V and 5 bases from J, the gap between germline ends came to 22 bases. The CDR3 covers 15 residues. This chain's CDR3 is CASQPTVLWGHEQYF. DNA for the CDR3: TGTGCCAGCCAGCCGACGGTCCTCTGGGGGCACGAGCAGTACTTC.

J is TRBJ1-2 and V is TRBV28; D possibly corresponds to TRBD1 (6 bases). The V gene's germline CDR1 is MDHEN and CDR2 SYDVKM. This CDR3 is 13 amino acids long. V lost 6 bases and J 7 bases, leaving 15 bases between the germline ends. CDR3 in amino acids: CASSKQGRRGYTF. CDR3 DNA: TGTGCCAGCAGCAAACAGGGTAGGCGTGGCTACACCTTC.

This chain connects TRBV27 to TRBJ2-7; TRBD2 aligns across 7 bases. The germline CDR1 and CDR2 sequences are MNHEY and SMNVEV (reference sequence). V lost 10 bases and J lost 3; bases outside the gene matches: 3. This CDR3 is built from 11 residues. The CDR3 loop is CAISGGYEQYF. The CDR3 bases are TGTGCCATCTCGGGGGGCTACGAGCAGTACTTC.

The chain joins TRBV15 to TRBJ1-5; no reliable D call. The CDR3 contains 16 residues. Germline V lookup: CDR1 LNHNV, CDR2 YYDKDF (reference sequence). Trimming removed 0 bases from V and 0 bases from J, with 9 bases in between. DNA of the CDR3: TGTGCCACCAGCAGAGATTACGACTATAGCAATCAGCCCCAGCATTTT. Its protein product is CATSRDYDYSNQPQHF.

The chain combines TRBV4-2 with TRBJ2-3; 7 bases fit TRBD2. The CDR3 is made up of 16 amino acids. Trimming at V came to 1 base and at J to 1 base, leaving 5 bases not matched to a gene. Germline V lookup: CDR1 LGHNA, CDR2 YNFKEQ. In DNA, the CDR3 is TGTGCCAGCAGCCAAGTGGAGGCGGGGGGCACAGATACGCAGTATTTT. Encoded protein: CASSQVEAGGTDTQYF.

This rearrangement joins TRBV28 to TRBJ2-5; 7 bases are shared with TRBD2. Trimming at V came to 4 bases and at J to 5 bases, leaving 16 bases not matched to a gene. CDR1 and CDR2 from the germline V gene are MDHEN and SYDVKM. The CDR3 length is 17 residues. CDR3 nucleotide sequence: TGTGCCAGCAGTTCGATGTCGGGCGGGAGAGTGGGGGAGACCCAGTACTTC. This sequence encodes CASSSMSGGRVGETQYF. Full variable domain (missing parts from reference TRBV28 and TRBJ2-5): DVKVTQSSRYLVKRTGEKVFLECVQDMDHENMFWYRQDPGLGLRLIYFSYDVKMKEKGDIPEGYSVSREKKERFSLILESASTNQTSMYLCASSSMSGGRVGETQYFGPGTRLLVL.

V gene TRBV15 combines with J gene TRBJ1-2, with 7 bases lining up with TRBD1. After removal of 0 bases from V and 6 bases from J, the junction contained 4 bases not matched to a gene. CDR1 and CDR2 from the germline V gene are LNHNV and YYDKDF (reference sequence). The CDR3 contains 14 residues. The CDR3 loop is CATSRDRDRDGYTF. Written as DNA, the CDR3 is TGTGCCACCAGCAGAGATAGGGACAGAGATGGCTACACCTTC. Complete variable domain (other parts from reference TRBV15 and TRBJ1-2): DAMVIQNPRYQVTQFGKPVTLSCSQTLNHNVMYWYQQKSSQAPKLLFHYYDKDFNNEADTPDNFQSRRPNTSFCFLDIRSPGLGDTAMYLCATSRDRDRDGYTFGSGTRLTVV.

This clone showed up just a few times. The rearrangement uses TRBV7-2 and TRBJ1-6; D remains unclear. Deletions cut 4 bases from V and 5 bases from J, with 12 bases between. Germline V gene sequence: CDR1 SGHTA, CDR2 FQGNSA. This CDR3 region has 15 residues. CDR3 nucleotide sequence: TGTGCCAGCAGCTCCGGTCACGGGGATAATTCACCCCTCCACTTT. Translation gives CASSSGHGDNSPLHF.

This clone has a handful of counts. This chain connects TRBV5-1 to TRBJ1-4, with D perhaps TRBD1 (5 bases). The germline V gene encodes CDR1 SGHRS and CDR2 YFSETQ. This CDR3 contains 14 residues. V shed 0 bases and J shed 3 bases, with 6 bases lying between them. The CDR3 nucleotides read TGCGCCAGCAGCTTGGAGGGGTCTAATGAAAAACTGTTTTTT. Its protein is CASSLEGSNEKLFF.

This chain uses TRBV4-3 with TRBJ1-2; D unresolved. CDR3 size: 15 residues. Germline CDR1 reads LGHNA; CDR2 reads YSLEER. V gave up 4 bases and J gave up 4 bases, with 16 bases separating them. The CDR3 here is CASSRSERGPYGYTF. CDR3 in DNA: TGCGCCAGCAGCCGTTCGGAAAGAGGGCCCTATGGCTACACCTTC.

The rearrangement uses TRBV19 and TRBJ1-1; 8 nucleotides match TRBD1. Unmatched junction bases numbered 3, after V lost 1 base and J lost 5 bases. The germline gives CDR1 LNHDA, CDR2 SQIVND (reference sequence). This CDR3 has 14 amino acids. The CDR3 DNA is TGTGCCAGTAGTATAGGGACAGGGCGAACTGAAGCTTTCTTT. Translation: CASSIGTGRTEAFF.

There are a few counts of this clone. The chain couples TRBV4-1 to TRBJ2-1; TRBD2 aligns across 13 bases. CDR1 and CDR2 (germline): MGHRA, YSYEKL. After removal of 6 bases from V and 5 bases from J, the junction contained 4 bases not matched to a gene. The CDR3 extends over 15 amino acids. The CDR3 DNA sequence: TGCGCCAGCAGGCCGGGACTAGCGGGGAACAATGAGCAGTTCTTC. Protein sequence: CASRPGLAGNNEQFF.

This clone was counted a few times. The V gene is TRBV6-5, the J gene TRBJ2-7; 7 nucleotides align to TRBD1. The trim removed 0 bases at V and 3 bases at J, leaving 5 bases unmatched. The germline V gene encodes CDR1 MNHEY and CDR2 SVGAGI. The CDR3 is made up of 15 amino acids. The CDR3 protein is CASSYSGTVSYEQYF. CDR3 coding DNA: TGTGCCAGCAGTTACTCAGGGACAGTTAGCTACGAGCAGTACTTC.

This clone came up a few times. The chain joins TRBV15 to TRBJ1-5, with D hard to call. In germline, CDR1 is LNHNV, CDR2 YYDKDF (reference sequence). V shed 1 base and J shed 5 bases, with 9 bases lying between them. CDR3 length: 14 residues. The CDR3 DNA reads as TGTGCCACCAGCAGAGTCCCGGGTGATCAGCCCCAGCATTTT. Amino acid sequence: CATSRVPGDQPQHF.

The chain recombines TRBV19 with TRBJ2-1; 8 nucleotides match TRBD2. Trimming at V came to 3 bases and at J to 4 bases, leaving 8 bases not matched to a gene. CDR1 is LNHDA and CDR2 is SQIVND in the germline V gene (reference sequence). The CDR3 covers 16 residues. The CDR3: CASSIRLAGGYNEQFF. The CDR3 DNA reads as TGTGCCAGTAGTATTCGGCTCGCGGGGGGATACAATGAGCAGTTCTTC.

This clone occurred a few times. The V gene is TRBV7-6, the J gene TRBJ2-7, with TRBD1 as a possible D gene (6 bases). V was trimmed by 1 base and J by 2 bases, leaving 12 bases between them. Germline V CDR1 and CDR2: SGHVS, FNYEAQ. The CDR3 loop spans 15 amino acids. CDR3 loop: CASSLGPGAAYEQYF. CDR3 bases: TGTGCCAGCAGCTTAGGCCCAGGGGCAGCCTACGAGCAGTACTTC.

This clone was seen a handful of times. The CDR3 DNA is TGTGCCAGCAGTTCTAGTACAGGGGAATCCGGGGAGCTGTTTTTT. It specifies CASSSSTGESGELFF. This sequence joins TRBV28 and TRBJ2-2, with 7 bases fitting TRBD1. With 4 bases clipped from V and 6 bases from J, the junction kept 8 bases outside the gene matches. In germline, CDR1 is MDHEN, CDR2 SYDVKM. This CDR3 spans 15 amino acids.

The chain has TRBV28 and TRBJ1-2; the match to TRBD1 covers 12 bases. CDR1 and CDR2 (germline): MDHEN, SYDVKM. The trim removed 3 bases at V and 8 bases at J, leaving 7 bases unmatched. The CDR3 runs 15 residues. The CDR3 DNA follows: TGTGCCAGCAGTTTCCCGGGACAGGGGGCGCGGGGCTACACCTTC. This gives the protein CASSFPGQGARGYTF.